This entry lists 4 T cell receptor beta chains sequenced from one sample in a study of shared clonotypes between healthy human individuals. TCRdb's table, derived via immunoSEQ multiplex PCR, lists solely in-frame clones and lacks some. The data hold roughly 320,000 clones, with 87% observed a single time. Sequences were obtained from memory CD8+ T cells sorted from blood. Indicated subset: CD45RO+ cells pooled with CCR7-negative TemRA cells. All receptors come from a man aged 18 to 30 in good health.

V gene TRBV7-2 combines with J gene TRBJ2-1; TRBD2 aligns across 8 bases. The V and J ends lost 1 base and 4 bases, in that order; junction bases with no gene match: 6. Per germline, CDR1 SGHTA and CDR2 FQGNSA. This CDR3 comprises 16 residues. The CDR3 loop is CASSLDRLAFYNEQFF. The CDR3 DNA follows: TGTGCCAGCAGCTTAGACCGACTAGCGTTTTACAATGAGCAGTTCTTC. Supplemented by reference TRBV7-2 and TRBJ2-1, the full variable domain reads GAGVSQSPSNKVTEKGKDVELRCDPISGHTALYWYRQSLGQGLEFLIYFQGNSAPDKSGLPSDRFSAERTGGSVSTLTIQRTQQEDSAVYLCASSLDRLAFYNEQFFGPGTRLTVL.

This chain joins TRBV4-1 and TRBJ2-2; 7 nucleotides align to TRBD1. The CDR3 contains 16 residues. The germline CDR1 and CDR2 sequences are MGHRA and YSYEKL. Trimming cost V 0 bases and J 4 bases; bases outside gene matches: 5. The CDR3 DNA reads as TGCGCCAGCAGCCAAGATTACGGGACAGCCACCGGGGAGCTGTTTTTT. The encoded protein is CASSQDYGTATGELFF.

This rearrangement joins TRBV10-2 to TRBJ2-7; D gene ambiguous. The CDR3 is 13 amino acids. Germline values: CDR1 WSHSY, CDR2 SAAADI. With 2 bases removed from V and 3 bases from J, the gap between germline ends came to 8 bases. CDR3 coding DNA: TGCGCCAGCAGTGAGGCCAGATACTACGAGCAGTACTTC. Translated: CASSEARYYEQYF.

The chain is built from TRBV27 and TRBJ2-7, with 10 nucleotides matching TRBD2. Per germline, CDR1 MNHEY and CDR2 SMNVEV (reference sequence). The CDR3 is 13 amino acids. With 5 bases clipped from V and 4 bases from J, the junction kept 2 bases outside the gene matches. DNA of the CDR3: TGTGCCAGCAGTAGGACTAGCGGATACGAGCAGTACTTC. As protein: CASSRTSGYEQYF.